A selection of T cell receptor beta chains follows, all from one sample in a study of technical replicates of blood from several donors. The assay was immunoSEQ multiplex PCR, and TCRdb's table has in-frame clones only and misses some. The table has about 15,000 clones, roughly 88% seen once; the top ten hold approximately 13%. What was sequenced was PBMCs. These receptors came from a human donor in good health. CDR3s include the opening cysteine and the closing phenylalanine or tryptophan. The D gene is left open where the match is weak. Size tells how often a clone was seen (once, few, many) or the class of an expanded clone, and some rows leave it out.

DNA: TGTGCCAGCAGCGCCAGGGGGAACACTGAAGCTTTCTTT
CDR3: CASSARGNTEAFF
J: TRBJ1-1
V: TRBV9
D: .
size: .

DNA: TGTGCCTGGAGTGATGGCAGTTATGGCTACACCTTC
CDR3: CAWSDGSYGYTF
J: TRBJ1-2
V: TRBV30
D: .
size: few

DNA: TGTGCCAGCAGCTTCCTCGGGATGGGGGGCTACGAGCAGTACTTC
CDR3: CASSFLGMGGYEQYF
J: TRBJ2-7
V: TRBV5-6
D: .
size: few

DNA: TGTGCCAGCAGTTTTAGCGGGCCAGAGGCAAGGCAGTACTTC
CDR3: CASSFSGPEARQYF
J: TRBJ2-7
V: TRBV27
D: TRBD2
size: .

DNA: TGTGCCAGCAGCTTAGTAGGGCAGGGGAGGGTAGATGAGCAGTTCTTC
CDR3: CASSLVGQGRVDEQFF
J: TRBJ2-1
V: TRBV7-3
D: .
size: .

DNA: TGCGCCAGCAGCCAAGATCAGGGAAACGAGCAGTACTTC
CDR3: CASSQDQGNEQYF
J: TRBJ2-7
V: TRBV4-1
D: .
size: .

DNA: TGCGCCAGCAGCTCGACACCTAACACTGAAGCTTTCTTT
CDR3: CASSSTPNTEAFF
J: TRBJ1-1
V: TRBV5-1
D: .
size: .

DNA: TGTGCCTGGAGCCTCCTAGCGGGAGGTGAGACCCAGTACTTC
CDR3: CAWSLLAGGETQYF
J: TRBJ2-5
V: TRBV30
D: TRBD2
size: .

DNA: TGCGCCAGCTCCCCCGGGACTAGCGGGAGAGGGAGTTACGAGCAGTACTTC
CDR3: CASSPGTSGRGSYEQYF
J: TRBJ2-7
V: TRBV10-1
D: TRBD2
size: once

DNA: TGTGCCAGCAGCTTAAGACAGGGTGTATCAGAGACCCAGTACTTC
CDR3: CASSLRQGVSETQYF
J: TRBJ2-5
V: TRBV7-9
D: TRBD1
size: .

DNA: TGCGCCAGCAGGAGAATAGCTTTTCACGAGCAGTACTTC
CDR3: CASRRIAFHEQYF
J: TRBJ2-7
V: TRBV5-1
D: .
size: .

DNA: TGTGCCAGCAGTTACGGAGACGGACAGGGAGAGACCCAGTACTTC
CDR3: CASSYGDGQGETQYF
J: TRBJ2-5
V: TRBV6-5
D: TRBD1
size: .

DNA: TGTGCCAGCAGTTTTTCCTCTAGGGAGACCCAGTACTTC
CDR3: CASSFSSRETQYF
J: TRBJ2-5
V: TRBV28
D: .
size: .

DNA: TGTGCCACCAGCAGAGAAAGATACCCCTACGGGATGGGCTACGAGCAGTACTTC
CDR3: CATSRERYPYGMGYEQYF
J: TRBJ2-7
V: TRBV15
D: .
size: medium-sized

DNA: TGCGCCAGCAGCCAAGAAGGACTAAACAATGAGCAGTTCTTC
CDR3: CASSQEGLNNEQFF
J: TRBJ2-1
V: TRBV4-1
D: .
size: .

DNA: TGTGCCACCAGCAGTCCCTTCGGCAGGGGGGGAAACACCATATATTTT
CDR3: CATSSPFGRGGNTIYF
J: TRBJ1-3
V: TRBV15
D: TRBD1
size: .

DNA: TGTGCCAGTGGTGTACGGGGGGGGCACTACGAGCAGTACTTC
CDR3: CASGVRGGHYEQYF
J: TRBJ2-7
V: TRBV27
D: TRBD2
size: .

DNA: TGTGCCAGCAGCTTGGAGAGGTATGGCTACACCTTC
CDR3: CASSLERYGYTF
J: TRBJ1-2
V: TRBV2
D: .
size: .

DNA: TGTGCCAGTAGTATAGAGACAGGCCGCTATGGCTACACCTTC
CDR3: CASSIETGRYGYTF
J: TRBJ1-2
V: TRBV19
D: .
size: .

DNA: TGTGCCAGTAGTACTAGCACAGATACGCAGTATTTT
CDR3: CASSTSTDTQYF
J: TRBJ2-3
V: TRBV19
D: .
size: once

DNA: TGCGCCAGCAGCACGAAACCAGCGGGAGGGTTAGATTCCTCCTACGAGCAGTACTTC
CDR3: CASSTKPAGGLDSSYEQYF
J: TRBJ2-7
V: TRBV5-1
D: TRBD2
size: .

DNA: TGCGCCAGCAGCTCCGGACAGGGGGGTGGCTATGGCTACACCTTC
CDR3: CASSSGQGGGYGYTF
J: TRBJ1-2
V: TRBV5-1
D: TRBD1
size: once

DNA: TGTGCCAGCTCACCGGAGCGGGATACGCAGTATTTT
CDR3: CASSPERDTQYF
J: TRBJ2-3
V: TRBV18
D: .
size: once

DNA: TGTGCCAGCAGCTTAGCCCCCGCTAGCGGCTACGAGCAGTACTTC
CDR3: CASSLAPASGYEQYF
J: TRBJ2-7
V: TRBV7-6
D: TRBD2
size: .

DNA: TGTGCCAGCAGTCCGGGGACTAGCTGGAATGAGCAGTTCTTC
CDR3: CASSPGTSWNEQFF
J: TRBJ2-1
V: TRBV27
D: TRBD2
size: .

DNA: TGTGCCAGCAGTGCCGGGACTTTCCCTTACAATGAGCAGTTCTTC
CDR3: CASSAGTFPYNEQFF
J: TRBJ2-1
V: TRBV27
D: .
size: .

DNA: TGTGCCAGCAGTTTTCGGCTCGGCGGGAGTATAAATGAGCAGTTCTTC
CDR3: CASSFRLGGSINEQFF
J: TRBJ2-1
V: TRBV28
D: TRBD2
size: .

DNA: TGTGCCTGGAGTCACAGCCAAAACATTCAGTACTTC
CDR3: CAWSHSQNIQYF
J: TRBJ2-4
V: TRBV30
D: .
size: .

DNA: TGTGCCAGCAGTTTTGGGACTAGCGGATCGGAGCAGTACTTC
CDR3: CASSFGTSGSEQYF
J: TRBJ2-7
V: TRBV27
D: TRBD2
size: once

DNA: TGTGCCAGCAGTTTAGGGCTGGGGCGGAGTGGTGAAAAACTGTTTTTT
CDR3: CASSLGLGRSGEKLFF
J: TRBJ1-4
V: TRBV28
D: .
size: .

DNA: TGTGCCAGCAGTTACGCGAGGGACTACAATGAGCAGTTCTTC
CDR3: CASSYARDYNEQFF
J: TRBJ2-1
V: TRBV6-5
D: .
size: once

DNA: TGTGCCAGCAGCCAAGAGTACGGAGGCACAGATACGCAGTATTTT
CDR3: CASSQEYGGTDTQYF
J: TRBJ2-3
V: TRBV4-2
D: .
size: .

DNA: TGTGCCATCATGTTCAGGGACACCGGGGAGCTGTTTTTT
CDR3: CAIMFRDTGELFF
J: TRBJ2-2
V: TRBV10-3
D: .
size: .

DNA: TGTGCCAGCAAGGGGCCGGCCGCGGGGGAGCAGTACTTC
CDR3: CASKGPAAGEQYF
J: TRBJ2-7
V: TRBV6-1
D: .
size: once

DNA: TGCAAGGAGCCCGATAAAAAAGCTTTCTTT
CDR3: CKEPDKKAFF
J: TRBJ1-1
V: TRBV20-1
D: .
size: few

DNA: TGCGCCAGCAGGTTGGATATTGGGCTGGATCCCCAGCATTTT
CDR3: CASRLDIGLDPQHF
J: TRBJ1-5
V: TRBV5-1
D: .
size: .

DNA: TGTGCAAGGGGGAGGGAAGCGGTAGAGACCCAGTACTTC
CDR3: CARGREAVETQYF
J: TRBJ2-5
V: TRBV21-1
D: .
size: .

DNA: TGTGCCAGCAGTGCCCCCCAGGGGATCCGGGATACGCAGTATTTT
CDR3: CASSAPQGIRDTQYF
J: TRBJ2-3
V: TRBV28
D: .
size: .

DNA: TGTGCCAGCAGTTCTACAGGGTTAGCCGGGGAGCTGTTTTTT
CDR3: CASSSTGLAGELFF
J: TRBJ2-2
V: TRBV27
D: .
size: .

DNA: TGTGCCAGCAGCTTTTTAGATGGGTCGGGGATACGTTATGGCTACACCTTC
CDR3: CASSFLDGSGIRYGYTF
J: TRBJ1-2
V: TRBV5-6
D: .
size: once

DNA: TGTGCCAGCAGTTTACTAGCGGGAATCACCGGGGAGCTGTTTTTT
CDR3: CASSLLAGITGELFF
J: TRBJ2-2
V: TRBV28
D: TRBD2
size: .

DNA: TGTGCCAGCAGCATAAGACAACTGGAGACCCAGTACTTC
CDR3: CASSIRQLETQYF
J: TRBJ2-5
V: TRBV7-6
D: .
size: .

DNA: TGCGCCAGCAGCCAAGATCAGGGAAACGAGCAGTTCTTC
CDR3: CASSQDQGNEQFF
J: TRBJ2-1
V: TRBV4-1
D: .
size: .

DNA: TGTGCCAGCTCACCCCCGGGGAACGAGCAGTACTTC
CDR3: CASSPPGNEQYF
J: TRBJ2-7
V: TRBV18
D: .
size: .

DNA: TGCGCCAGCAGCCGTGGGGGCGACTCCTACGAGCAGTACTTC
CDR3: CASSRGGDSYEQYF
J: TRBJ2-7
V: TRBV5-1
D: .
size: .

DNA: TGTGCCAGCAGTGACTCGACTAGCGGGCCATACGAGCAGTACTTC
CDR3: CASSDSTSGPYEQYF
J: TRBJ2-7
V: TRBV25-1
D: TRBD2
size: .

DNA: TGTGCCTGGGCACCGGGAAGCTATGGCTACACCTTC
CDR3: CAWAPGSYGYTF
J: TRBJ1-2
V: TRBV30
D: .
size: .

DNA: TGTGCCAGCCTTGGTGCCAGTGCCCAATATGGCTACACCTTC
CDR3: CASLGASAQYGYTF
J: TRBJ1-2
V: TRBV28
D: .
size: .